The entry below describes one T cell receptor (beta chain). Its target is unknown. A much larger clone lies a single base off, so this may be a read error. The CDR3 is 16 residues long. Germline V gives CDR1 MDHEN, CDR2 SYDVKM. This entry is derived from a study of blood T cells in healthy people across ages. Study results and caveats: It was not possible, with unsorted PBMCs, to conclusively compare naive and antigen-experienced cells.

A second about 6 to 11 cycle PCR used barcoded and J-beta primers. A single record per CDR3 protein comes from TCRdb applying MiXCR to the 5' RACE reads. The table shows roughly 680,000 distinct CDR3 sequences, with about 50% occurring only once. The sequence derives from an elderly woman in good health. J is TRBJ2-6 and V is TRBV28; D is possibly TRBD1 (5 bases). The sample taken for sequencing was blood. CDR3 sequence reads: CASSLSGFAGADVLTF. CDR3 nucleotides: TGTGCCAGCAGTTTATCAGGGTTTGCTGGGGCCGACGTCCTGACTTTC.